One T cell receptor (beta chain) is described in this entry. What it binds is not known. This sample is part of a study of radiotherapy plus CTLA-4 blockade in lung cancer. Study overall: Of all patients, around 20% responded objectively and roughly 31% showed disease control.

CTLA-4 blockade using ipilimumab, together with focal radiation, was received by patients with chemo-refractory metastatic non-small-cell lung cancer. Produced via immunoSEQ multiplex PCR; TCRdb's table is partial and in-frame only. The top ten hold 6.9% of the sample, which has about 120,000 clones, approximately 90% seen once. Study observations and caveats: After radiotherapy and ipilimumab, tumor-derived clones expanded in peripheral blood. Increased serum interferon-beta after radiation also reportedly predicted response strongly.

Germline V CDR1 and CDR2: SGHAT, FQDESV (reference sequence). The CDR3 length is 13 residues. Trimming cost V 5 bases and J 7 bases, with 12 bases left between them. The chain uses TRBV11-1 and TRBJ2-1; unclear D gene. The clonotype originates from a human donor with non-small cell lung cancer that progressed on radiotherapy plus ipilimumab. The specimen was peripheral blood, collected from a patient treated with radiotherapy plus ipilimumab. CDR3 residues: CASSLIIGNEQFF. The CDR3, as DNA: TGTGCCAGCAGCCTAATAATAGGGAATGAGCAGTTCTTC.